This entry is about one TCR beta chain. For the second PCR, which ran for 7 to 11 cycles, a sample-barcoded 5' primer and a J-beta primer mix were used. MiXCR, applied by TCRdb to the 5' RACE reads, yields one record per CDR3 protein. Among around 1,000,000 distinct CDR3 sequences, 20% to 25% were seen once, and the ten largest hold approximately 0.75%. The data were taken from a study of blood T cells in healthy people across ages. The data were also submitted as part of a second study, on T cells of mothers and their children.

Input material: blood. This clonotype was obtained from a girl aged 2 to 10 in good health.

The CDR3 DNA reads as TGTGCCAGCAGCGCTTGGGGAGCGGGAGTAACTGAGCAGTTCTTC. This codes for CASSAWGAGVTEQFF. The rearrangement joins TRBV9 to TRBJ2-1, with TRBD2 matching 8 bases. Losses at the gene ends were 3 bases for V and 9 bases for J; bases not matched to a gene: 11. The CDR3 runs 15 residues. Germline V lookup: CDR1 SGDLS, CDR2 YYNGEE.